This TCR beta chain was recovered during a study of lymphopenia after photon versus proton radiotherapy. Findings and caveats of the study: In patients who died, overall survival fell as post-nadir TCR diversity dropped more. Only patients who died were analyzed for survival; proton advantage is unproven.

Here immunoSEQ multiplex PCR was the method, and the copy in TCRdb shows in-frame clones only, minus some. This sample has 75,000 to 95,000 clones; approximately 82% occur once, and the top ten carry more than 1.2%. J lost 7 bases, V lost 4 bases, and 11 bases had no gene match. This CDR3 has 15 amino acids. Germline CDR1 reads LGHNA; CDR2 reads YSLEER. Comments on this clone: As yet, its antigen is unknown.

This clonotype originated in a man in his sixties with pancreatic cancer. This specimen was peripheral blood, taken from a patient treated with proton-based radiotherapy. This rearrangement joins TRBV4-3 to TRBJ1-1; TRBD1 agrees at 8 bases. The CDR3 region is CASSLWTGQQDEAFF. DNA for the CDR3: TGCGCCAGCAGCCTGTGGACAGGGCAACAGGATGAAGCTTTCTTT.